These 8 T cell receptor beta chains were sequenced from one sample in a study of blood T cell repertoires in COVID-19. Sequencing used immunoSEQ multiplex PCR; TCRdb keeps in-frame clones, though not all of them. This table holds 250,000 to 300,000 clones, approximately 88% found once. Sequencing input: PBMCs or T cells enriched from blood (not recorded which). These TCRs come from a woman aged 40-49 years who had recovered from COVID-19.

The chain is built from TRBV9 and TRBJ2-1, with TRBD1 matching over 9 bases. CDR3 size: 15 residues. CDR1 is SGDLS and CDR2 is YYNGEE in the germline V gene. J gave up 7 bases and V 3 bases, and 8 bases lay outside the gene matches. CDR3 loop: CASSGEDRGYNEQFF. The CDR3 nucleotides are TGTGCCAGCAGCGGGGAGGACAGGGGATATAATGAGCAGTTCTTC.

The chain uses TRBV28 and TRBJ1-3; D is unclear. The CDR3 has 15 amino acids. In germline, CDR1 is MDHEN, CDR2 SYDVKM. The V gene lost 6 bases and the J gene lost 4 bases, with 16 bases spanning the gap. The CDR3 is CASSVAGGSGNTIYF. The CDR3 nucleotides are TGTGCCAGCAGCGTCGCGGGAGGCTCCGGAAACACCATATATTTT.

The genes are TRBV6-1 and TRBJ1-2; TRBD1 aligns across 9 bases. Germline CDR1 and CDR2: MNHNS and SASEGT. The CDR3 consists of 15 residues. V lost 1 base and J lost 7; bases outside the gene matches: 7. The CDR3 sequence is CASSEGGTGNRGYTF. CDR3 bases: TGTGCCAGCAGTGAAGGGGGGACAGGGAATCGTGGCTACACCTTC.

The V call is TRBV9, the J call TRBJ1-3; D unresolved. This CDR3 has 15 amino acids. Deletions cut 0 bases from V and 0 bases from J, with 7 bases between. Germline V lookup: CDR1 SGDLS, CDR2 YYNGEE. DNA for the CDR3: TGTGCCAGCAGCGTAGAGTGGGCCTCTGGAAACACCATATATTTT. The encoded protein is CASSVEWASGNTIYF.

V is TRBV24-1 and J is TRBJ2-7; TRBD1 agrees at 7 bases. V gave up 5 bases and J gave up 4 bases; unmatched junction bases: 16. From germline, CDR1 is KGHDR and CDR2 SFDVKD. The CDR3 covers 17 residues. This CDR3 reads CATSVPTGDSPFYEQYF. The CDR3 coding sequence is TGTGCCACCAGTGTCCCCACAGGGGACAGTCCTTTTTACGAGCAGTACTTC.

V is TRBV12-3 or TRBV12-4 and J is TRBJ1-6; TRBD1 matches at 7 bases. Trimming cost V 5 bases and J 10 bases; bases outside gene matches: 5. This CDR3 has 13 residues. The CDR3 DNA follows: TGTGCCAGCAGTGACGCAGGGGGATCACCCCTCCACTTT. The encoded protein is CASSDAGGSPLHF.

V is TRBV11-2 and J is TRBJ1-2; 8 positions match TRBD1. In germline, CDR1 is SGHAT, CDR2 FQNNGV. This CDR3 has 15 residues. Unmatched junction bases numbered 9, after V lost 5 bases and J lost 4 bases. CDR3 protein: CASSLYQGAGYGYTF. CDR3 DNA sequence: TGTGCCAGCAGCCTCTACCAGGGGGCGGGCTATGGCTACACCTTC.

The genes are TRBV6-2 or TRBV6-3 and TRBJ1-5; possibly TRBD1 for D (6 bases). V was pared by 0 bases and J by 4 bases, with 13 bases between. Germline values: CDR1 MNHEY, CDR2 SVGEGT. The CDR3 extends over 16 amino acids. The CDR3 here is CASSYSSRGGNQPQHF. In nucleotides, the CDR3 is TGTGCCAGCAGTTACTCGTCCAGGGGAGGGAATCAGCCCCAGCATTTT.